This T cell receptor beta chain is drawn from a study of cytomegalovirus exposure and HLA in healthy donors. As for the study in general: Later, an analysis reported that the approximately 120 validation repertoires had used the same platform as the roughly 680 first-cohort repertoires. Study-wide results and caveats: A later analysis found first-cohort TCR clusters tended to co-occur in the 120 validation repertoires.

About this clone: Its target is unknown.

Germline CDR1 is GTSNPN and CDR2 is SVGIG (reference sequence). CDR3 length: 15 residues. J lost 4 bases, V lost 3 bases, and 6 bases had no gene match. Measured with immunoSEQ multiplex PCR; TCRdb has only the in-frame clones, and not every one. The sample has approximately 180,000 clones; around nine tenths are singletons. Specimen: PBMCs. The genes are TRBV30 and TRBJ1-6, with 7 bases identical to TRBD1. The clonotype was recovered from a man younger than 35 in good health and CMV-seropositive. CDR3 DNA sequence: TGTGCCTGGAGCCGGGACAGCACTTATAATTCACCCCTCCACTTT. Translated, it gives CAWSRDSTYNSPLHF. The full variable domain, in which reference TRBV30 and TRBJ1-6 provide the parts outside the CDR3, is SQTIHQWPATLVQPVGSPLSLECTVEGTSNPNLYWYRQAAGRGLQLLFYSVGIGQISSEVPQNLSASRPQDRQFILSSKKLLLSDSGFYLCAWSRDSTYNSPLHFGNGTRLTVT.